The T cell receptor (beta chain) under discussion was sequenced for a study of blood T cell repertoires in COVID-19. This clone was observed a handful of times. Two consecutive negative NP/OP PCR tests, clearance, or resolved symptoms defined Cohort 3 recovery. The germline V and J ends were trimmed by 1 base and 7 bases, with 17 bases remaining between them. The CDR3 is made up of 15 amino acids. The V gene's germline CDR1 is GTSNPN and CDR2 SVGIG (reference sequence). This table comes from immunoSEQ multiplex PCR, and its TCRdb copy is limited to in-frame clones, with some not included. The profile covers 110,000 to 150,000 clones, with about 89% appearing a single time and 10% to 12% taken by the ten largest.

The chain links TRBV30 to TRBJ1-3; D not certain. Input material: PBMCs or T cells enriched from blood (not recorded which). The sequence was collected from a man aged 55 to 69 who had recovered from COVID-19. CDR3 sequence (DNA): TGTGCCTGGAGTGGGGCTAAGTCCTCGGGGAACACCATATATTTT. This encodes CAWSGAKSSGNTIYF. The entire variable domain, with the rest obtained from reference TRBV30 and TRBJ1-3, is as follows: SQTIHQWPATLVQPVGSPLSLECTVEGTSNPNLYWYRQAAGRGLQLLFYSVGIGQISSEVPQNLSASRPQDRQFILSSKKLLLSDSGFYLCAWSGAKSSGNTIYFGEGSWLTVV.